The 2 T cell receptor beta chains reported below all come from one sample, sequenced in a study of T cell changes during pregnancy in multiple sclerosis. The table came from immunoSEQ multiplex PCR; TCRdb's copy has only in-frame clones and leaves some out. Altogether approximately 24,000 clones are present, 90% being singletons, with the ten largest covering more than 8.5%. The sample in question was CD8+ T cells from peripheral blood mononuclear cells, obtained in the third trimester of pregnancy. All receptors derive from a female donor in good health, enrolled as a control in a pregnancy study.

The CDR3 DNA is TGCAGCGCCAGGGGGCTTGAAAACATTCAGTACTTC. Translation gives CSARGLENIQYF. This rearrangement joins TRBV29-1 to TRBJ2-4, with 8 positions matching TRBD1. Unmatched junction bases numbered 4, after V lost 7 bases and J lost 5 bases. Germline values: CDR1 SQVTM, CDR2 ANQGSEA. The CDR3 covers 12 residues.

The chain combines TRBV4-1 with TRBJ2-7; 8 positions match TRBD1. V dropped 3 bases and J dropped 6; count of bases not matched to a gene: 4. This CDR3 contains 13 residues. Germline CDR1 and CDR2: MGHRA and YSYEKL. CDR3 amino acids: CASSHPTGGEQYF. In DNA, the CDR3 is TGCGCCAGCAGCCACCCTACAGGGGGCGAGCAGTACTTC.